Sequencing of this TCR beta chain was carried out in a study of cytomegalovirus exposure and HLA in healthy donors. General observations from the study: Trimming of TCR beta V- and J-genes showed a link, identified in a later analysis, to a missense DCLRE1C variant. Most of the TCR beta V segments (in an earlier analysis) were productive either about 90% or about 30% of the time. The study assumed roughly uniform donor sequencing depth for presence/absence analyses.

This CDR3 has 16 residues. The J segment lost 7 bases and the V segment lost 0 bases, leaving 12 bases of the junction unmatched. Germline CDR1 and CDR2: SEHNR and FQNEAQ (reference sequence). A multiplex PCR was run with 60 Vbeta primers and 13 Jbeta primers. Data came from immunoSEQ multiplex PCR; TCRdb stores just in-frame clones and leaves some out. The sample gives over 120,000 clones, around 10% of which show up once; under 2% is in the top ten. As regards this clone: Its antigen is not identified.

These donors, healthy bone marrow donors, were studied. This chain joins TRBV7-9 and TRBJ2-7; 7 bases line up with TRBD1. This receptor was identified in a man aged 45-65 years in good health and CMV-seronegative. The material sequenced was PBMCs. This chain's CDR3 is CASSLAKTGSDKEQYF. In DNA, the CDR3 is TGTGCCAGCAGCTTAGCGAAGACAGGGTCGGATAAGGAGCAGTACTTC. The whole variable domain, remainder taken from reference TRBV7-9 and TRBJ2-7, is DTGVSQNPRHKITKRGQNVTFRCDPISEHNRLYWYRQTLGQGPEFLTYFQNEAQLEKSRLLSDRFSAERPKGSFSTLEIQRTEQGDSAMYLCASSLAKTGSDKEQYFGPGTRLTVT.